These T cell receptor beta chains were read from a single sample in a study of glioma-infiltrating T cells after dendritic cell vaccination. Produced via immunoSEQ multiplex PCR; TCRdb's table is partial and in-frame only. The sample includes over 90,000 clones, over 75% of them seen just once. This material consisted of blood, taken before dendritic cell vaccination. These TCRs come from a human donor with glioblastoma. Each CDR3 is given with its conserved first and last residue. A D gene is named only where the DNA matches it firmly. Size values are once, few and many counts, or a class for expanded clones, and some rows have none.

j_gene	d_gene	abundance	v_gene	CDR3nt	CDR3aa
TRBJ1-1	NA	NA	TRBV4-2	TGTGCCAGCAGCCAAGTAGGAGGGAGGAGCACTGAAGCTTTCTTT	CASSQVGGRSTEAFF
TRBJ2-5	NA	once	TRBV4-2	TGTGCCAGCAGCCAAGATCTTTGGCAGACCCAGTACTTC	CASSQDLWQTQYF
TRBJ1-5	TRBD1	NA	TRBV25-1	TGTGCCAGCAGTGCCAGGGGGCTCGGCAATCAGCCCCAGCATTTT	CASSARGLGNQPQHF
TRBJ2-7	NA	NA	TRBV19	TGTGCCAGTAGTATTCTTTCGACAAAGAGTGAGCAGTACTTC	CASSILSTKSEQYF
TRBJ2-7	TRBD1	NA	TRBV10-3	TGTGCCATCAGTTCGGGACAGGGTGGCTCCTACGAGCAGTACTTC	CAISSGQGGSYEQYF
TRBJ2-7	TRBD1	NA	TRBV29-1	TGCAGCGTTGAATATACGGCAGGGGGAATCTACGAGCAGTACTTC	CSVEYTAGGIYEQYF
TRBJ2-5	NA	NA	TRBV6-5	TGTGCCAGCAGTTACCGAGGGAGCGGATGGGAGACCCAGTACTTC	CASSYRGSGWETQYF
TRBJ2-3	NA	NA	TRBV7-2	TGTGCCAGCAGCTTCATCGGGGCAGATACGCAGTATTTT	CASSFIGADTQYF
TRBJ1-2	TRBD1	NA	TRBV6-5	TGTGCCAGCAGTTGGGACAGGGGCTACTATGGCTACACCTTC	CASSWDRGYYGYTF
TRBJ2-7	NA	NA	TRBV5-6	TGTGCCAGCAGGGGCAGGAACTCCTACGAGCAGTACTTC	CASRGRNSYEQYF
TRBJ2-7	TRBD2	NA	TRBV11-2	TGTGCCAGCAGCTTAGGGCGGGGGGACAAGCAGTACTTC	CASSLGRGDKQYF
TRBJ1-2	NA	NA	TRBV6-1	TGTGCCAGCAGTGACCCGTCGAGAATCGGGGTCTATGGCTACACCTTC	CASSDPSRIGVYGYTF
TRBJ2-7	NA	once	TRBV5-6	TGTGCCAGCTCAGCGGCATCCTACGAGCAGTACTTC	CASSAASYEQYF
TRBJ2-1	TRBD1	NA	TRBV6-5	TGTGCCAGCGGGGTCAGGACAGGCTCCTACAATGAGCAGTTCTTC	CASGVRTGSYNEQFF
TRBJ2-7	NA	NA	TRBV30	TGTGCCTGGAGAGGCGGCCCCTACGAGCAGTACTTC	CAWRGGPYEQYF
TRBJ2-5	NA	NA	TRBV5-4	TGTGCCAGCAGCGGTATTACAGGGAGATTGGAAGAGACCCAGTACTTC	CASSGITGRLEETQYF
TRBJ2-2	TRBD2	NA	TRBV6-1	TGTGCCAGCATCCCCAGCGGGAGCACCGGGGAGCTGTTTTTT	CASIPSGSTGELFF
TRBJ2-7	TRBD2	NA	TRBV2	TGTGCCAGCAGTGAAGGGGCCAGCGGGAGGTACCCAACCTACGAGCAGTACTTC	CASSEGASGRYPTYEQYF
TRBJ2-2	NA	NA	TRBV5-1	TGCGCCAGCTCCCAGAACACCGGGGAGCTGTTTTTT	CASSQNTGELFF
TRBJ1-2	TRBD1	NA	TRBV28	TGTGCCAGCAGTTGGGGACAGGCCCGGGGCTACACCTTC	CASSWGQARGYTF
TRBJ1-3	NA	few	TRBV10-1	TGCGCCAGCAGTGAGATGGTCGGCTCTGGAAACACCATATATTTT	CASSEMVGSGNTIYF
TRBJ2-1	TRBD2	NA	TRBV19	TGTGCCAGTAGTATAGCTACGGGACTAACAGTTGAGCAGTTCTTC	CASSIATGLTVEQFF
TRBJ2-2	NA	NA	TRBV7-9	TGTGCCAGCAGCTTAGTCCTAGTGAACACCGGGGAGCTGTTTTTT	CASSLVLVNTGELFF
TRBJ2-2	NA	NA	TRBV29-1	TGCAGCGTACGGGACTTGTTCACCGGGGAGCTGTTTTTT	CSVRDLFTGELFF
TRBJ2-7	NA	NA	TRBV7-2	TGTGCCAGCACCACCCCGAGAAGACTCTACGAGCAGTACTTC	CASTTPRRLYEQYF
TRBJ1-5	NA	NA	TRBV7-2	TGTGCCAGCAGCCCGGGGGGAGGGGCGCGAGGCCAGCCCCAGCATTTT	CASSPGGGARGQPQHF
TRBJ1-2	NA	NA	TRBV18	TGTGCCAGCTCACCACAGGGGAAGGGTCGTGGCTACACCTTC	CASSPQGKGRGYTF
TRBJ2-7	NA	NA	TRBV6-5	TGTGCCAGCAGTTACGCCGACAGTTACGAGCAGTACTTC	CASSYADSYEQYF
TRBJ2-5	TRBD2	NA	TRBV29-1	TGCAGCGCCCGGGGGGGTGAAGAGACCCAGTACTTC	CSARGGEETQYF
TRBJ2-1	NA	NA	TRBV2	TGTGCGGCGAGGACTCTCAACAATGAGCAGTTCTTC	CAARTLNNEQFF
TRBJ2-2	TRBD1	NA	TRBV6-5	TGTGCCAGCAGTTACGGGACAGGGAACACCGGGGAGCTGTTTTTT	CASSYGTGNTGELFF
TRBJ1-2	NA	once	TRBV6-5	TGTGCCAGCAGTGACACCTATGGCTACACCTTC	CASSDTYGYTF
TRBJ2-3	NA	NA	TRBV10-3	TGTGCCATCAGTGCCCCTCACAGAAGCACAGATACGCAGTATTTT	CAISAPHRSTDTQYF
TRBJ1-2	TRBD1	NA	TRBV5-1	TGCGCCAGCAGCTTGGATGGTCAGGGGGTCTCGACCTATGGCTACACCTTC	CASSLDGQGVSTYGYTF
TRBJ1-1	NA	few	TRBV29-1	TGCAGCGTCGACCGGGGGACTGAAGCTTTCTTT	CSVDRGTEAFF
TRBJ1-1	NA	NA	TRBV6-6	TGTGCCAGCAGCCGACGACAGGAAAGTCCTGAAGCTTTCTTT	CASSRRQESPEAFF
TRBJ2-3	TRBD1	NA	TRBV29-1	TGCAGCGTCCAAACAGGGGGCGCCGGCACAGATACGCAGTATTTT	CSVQTGGAGTDTQYF
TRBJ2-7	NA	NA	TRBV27	TGTGCCAGCAGTCCCCGACGGGACACCTACGAGCAGTACTTC	CASSPRRDTYEQYF
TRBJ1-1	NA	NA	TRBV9	TGTGCCAGCAGCGTAGGGGCGAACACTGAAGCTTTCTTT	CASSVGANTEAFF
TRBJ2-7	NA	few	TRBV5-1	TGCGCCAGCAGCCGTAGCGGTTTTGATGCCTACGAGCAGTACTTC	CASSRSGFDAYEQYF
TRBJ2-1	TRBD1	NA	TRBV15	TGTGCCACCAGCAACCGGGACAGGGTCTACAATGAGCAGTTCTTC	CATSNRDRVYNEQFF
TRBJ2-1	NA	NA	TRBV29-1	TGCAGCGTTGAAGGTTACAGACCCAGGGAGCAGTTCTTC	CSVEGYRPREQFF
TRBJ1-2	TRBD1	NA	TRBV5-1	TGCGCCAGCAGCTTGTCAGGGGGCACCCCTGGCTATGGCTACACCTTC	CASSLSGGTPGYGYTF
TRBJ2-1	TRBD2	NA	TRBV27	TGTGCCAGCAGACTAGCGGGGGGCCACAATGAGCAGTTCTTC	CASRLAGGHNEQFF
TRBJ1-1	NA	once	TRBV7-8	TGTGCCAGCAGCTTAGCACTAAGGGGGAACACTGAAGCTTTCTTT	CASSLALRGNTEAFF
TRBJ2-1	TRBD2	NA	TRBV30	TGTGCCTGGAGTGTACGGGAGGTACGGGGTAGGGGAGAGCAGTTCTTC	CAWSVREVRGRGEQFF
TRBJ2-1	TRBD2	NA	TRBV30	TGTGCCTGGAGTGCTGGGACTAGCGACAATGAGCAGTTCTTC	CAWSAGTSDNEQFF
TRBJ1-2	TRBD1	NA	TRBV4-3	TGCGCCAGCAGCGGCCGATCAGGGGGTGACTATGGCTACACCTTC	CASSGRSGGDYGYTF
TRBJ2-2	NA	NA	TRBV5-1	TGCGCCAGCAGCCCGGGACAGAACACCGGGGAGCTGTTTTTT	CASSPGQNTGELFF
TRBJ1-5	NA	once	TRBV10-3	TGTGCCATCAGTGAGTCGATCGCAGAAGAGCCCCAGCATTTT	CAISESIAEEPQHF
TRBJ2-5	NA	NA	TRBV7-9	TGTGCCAGCAGCAACAACAGGGAACAAGAGACCCAGTACTTC	CASSNNREQETQYF
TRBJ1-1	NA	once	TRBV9	TGTGCCAGCAGCGTAGACCCGGGGGGCCGGGCGGACACTGAAGCTTTCTTT	CASSVDPGGRADTEAFF
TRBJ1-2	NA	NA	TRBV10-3	TGTGCCATCAGTGATTACAGGATGGGTGTCGGGGGCTACACCTTC	CAISDYRMGVGGYTF